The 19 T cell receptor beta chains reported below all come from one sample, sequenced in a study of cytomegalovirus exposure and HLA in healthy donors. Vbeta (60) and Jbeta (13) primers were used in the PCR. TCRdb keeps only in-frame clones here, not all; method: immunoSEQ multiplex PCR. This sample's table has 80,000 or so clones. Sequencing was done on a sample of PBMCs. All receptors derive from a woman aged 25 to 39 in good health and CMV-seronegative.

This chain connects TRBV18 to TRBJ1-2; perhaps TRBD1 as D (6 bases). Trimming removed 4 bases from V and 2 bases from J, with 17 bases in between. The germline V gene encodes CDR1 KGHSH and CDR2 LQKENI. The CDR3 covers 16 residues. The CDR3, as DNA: TGTGCCAGCTCACTCGGATTAGGACAGCCCAACTATGGCTACACCTTC. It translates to CASSLGLGQPNYGYTF. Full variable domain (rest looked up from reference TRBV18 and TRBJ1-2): NAGVMQNPRHLVRRRGQEARLRCSPMKGHSHVYWYRQLPEEGLKFMVYLQKENIIDESGMPKERFSAEFPKEGPSILRIQQVVRGDSAAYFCASSLGLGQPNYGYTFGSGTRLTVV.

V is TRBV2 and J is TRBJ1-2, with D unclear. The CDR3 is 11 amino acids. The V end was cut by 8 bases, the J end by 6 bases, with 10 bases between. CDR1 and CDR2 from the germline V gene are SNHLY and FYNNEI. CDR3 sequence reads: CASYLEDGYTF. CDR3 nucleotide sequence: TGTGCCAGCTACTTGGAGGATGGCTACACCTTC.

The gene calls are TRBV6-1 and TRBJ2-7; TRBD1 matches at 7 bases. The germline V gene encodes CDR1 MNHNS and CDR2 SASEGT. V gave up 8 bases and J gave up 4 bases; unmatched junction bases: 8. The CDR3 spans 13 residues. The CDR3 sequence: CASGQAYPYEQYF. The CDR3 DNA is TGTGCCAGCGGACAGGCGTACCCTTACGAGCAGTACTTC.

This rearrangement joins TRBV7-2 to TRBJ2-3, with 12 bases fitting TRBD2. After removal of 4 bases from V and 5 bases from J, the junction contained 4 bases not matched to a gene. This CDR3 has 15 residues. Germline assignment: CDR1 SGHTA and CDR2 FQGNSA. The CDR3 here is CASSSSGLAGDTQYF. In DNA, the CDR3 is TGTGCCAGCAGCTCCTCGGGACTAGCGGGAGATACGCAGTATTTT. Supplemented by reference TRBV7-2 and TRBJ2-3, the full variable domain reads GAGVSQSPSNKVTEKGKDVELRCDPISGHTALYWYRQSLGQGLEFLIYFQGNSAPDKSGLPSDRFSAERTGGSVSTLTIQRTQQEDSAVYLCASSSSGLAGDTQYFGPGTRLTVL.

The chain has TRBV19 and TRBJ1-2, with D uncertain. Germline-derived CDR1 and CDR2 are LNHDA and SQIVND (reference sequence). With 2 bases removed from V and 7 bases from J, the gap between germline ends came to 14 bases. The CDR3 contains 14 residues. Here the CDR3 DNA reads TGTGCCAGTAGTATATCGGTTCGCGGGAGTGGCTACACCTTC. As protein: CASSISVRGSGYTF.

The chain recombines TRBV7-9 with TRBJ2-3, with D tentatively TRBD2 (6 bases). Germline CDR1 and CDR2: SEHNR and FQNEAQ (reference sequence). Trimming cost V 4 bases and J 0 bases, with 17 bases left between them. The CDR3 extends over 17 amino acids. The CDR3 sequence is CASSSYRSGSSTDTQYF. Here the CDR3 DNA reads TGTGCCAGCAGCTCCTACCGGAGCGGGTCTAGCACAGATACGCAGTATTTT.

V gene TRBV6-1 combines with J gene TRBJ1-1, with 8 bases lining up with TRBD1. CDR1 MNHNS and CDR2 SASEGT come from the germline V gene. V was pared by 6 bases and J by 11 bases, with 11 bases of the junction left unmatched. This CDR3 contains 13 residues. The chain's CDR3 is CASRGGTGRYAFF. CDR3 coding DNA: TGTGCCAGCAGGGGAGGGACAGGTCGGTATGCTTTCTTT.

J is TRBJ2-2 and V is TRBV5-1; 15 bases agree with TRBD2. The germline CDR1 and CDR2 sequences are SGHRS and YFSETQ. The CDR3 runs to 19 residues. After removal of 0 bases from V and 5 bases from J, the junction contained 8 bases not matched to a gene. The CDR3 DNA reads TGCGCCAGCAGCTTGGACGGAAGGGGACTAGCGGGAGGAACCGGGGAGCTGTTTTTT. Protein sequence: CASSLDGRGLAGGTGELFF.

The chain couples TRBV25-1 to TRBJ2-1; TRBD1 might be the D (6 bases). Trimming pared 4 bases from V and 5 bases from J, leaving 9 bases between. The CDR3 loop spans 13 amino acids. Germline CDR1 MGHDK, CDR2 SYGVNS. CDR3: CASSAQGDNEQFF. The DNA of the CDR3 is TGTGCCAGCAGTGCACAGGGTGACAATGAGCAGTTCTTC.

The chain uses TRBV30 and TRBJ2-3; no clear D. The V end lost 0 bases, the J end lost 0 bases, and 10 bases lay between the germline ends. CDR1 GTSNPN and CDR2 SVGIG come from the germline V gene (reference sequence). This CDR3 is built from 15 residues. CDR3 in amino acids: CAWSVLGGSTDTQYF. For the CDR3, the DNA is TGTGCCTGGAGTGTACTTGGCGGTAGCACAGATACGCAGTATTTT.

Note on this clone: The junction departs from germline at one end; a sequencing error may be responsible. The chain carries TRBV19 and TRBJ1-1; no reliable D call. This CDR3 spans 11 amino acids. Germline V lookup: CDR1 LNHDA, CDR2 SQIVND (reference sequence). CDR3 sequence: CASSLAAEDFF. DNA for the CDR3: TGTGCCAGTTCGCTTGCGGCTGAAGATTTCTTT. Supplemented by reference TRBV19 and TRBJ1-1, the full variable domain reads DGGITQSPKYLFRKEGQNVTLSCEQNLNHDAMYWYRQDPGQGLRLIYYSQIVNDFQKGDIAEGYSVSREKKESFPLTVTSAQKNPTAFYLCASSLAAEDFFGQGTRLTVV.

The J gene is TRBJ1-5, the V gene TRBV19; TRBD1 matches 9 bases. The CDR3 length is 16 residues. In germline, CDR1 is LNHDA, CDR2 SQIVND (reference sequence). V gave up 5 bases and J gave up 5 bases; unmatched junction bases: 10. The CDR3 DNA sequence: TGTGCCAGTAGTTACCTCGGGGGACAGGGCGATCAGCCCCAGCATTTT. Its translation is CASSYLGGQGDQPQHF. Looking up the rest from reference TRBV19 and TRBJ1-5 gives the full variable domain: DGGITQSPKYLFRKEGQNVTLSCEQNLNHDAMYWYRQDPGQGLRLIYYSQIVNDFQKGDIAEGYSVSREKKESFPLTVTSAQKNPTAFYLCASSYLGGQGDQPQHFGDGTRLSIL.

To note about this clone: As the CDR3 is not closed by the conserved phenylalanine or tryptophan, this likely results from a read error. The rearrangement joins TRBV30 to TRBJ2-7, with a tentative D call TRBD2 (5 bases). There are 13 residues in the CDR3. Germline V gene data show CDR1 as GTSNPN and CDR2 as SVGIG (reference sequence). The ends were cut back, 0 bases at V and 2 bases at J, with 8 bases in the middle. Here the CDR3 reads CAWSVRSAYEQYS. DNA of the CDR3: TGTGCCTGGAGTGTACGTAGCGCCTACGAGCAGTACTCC.

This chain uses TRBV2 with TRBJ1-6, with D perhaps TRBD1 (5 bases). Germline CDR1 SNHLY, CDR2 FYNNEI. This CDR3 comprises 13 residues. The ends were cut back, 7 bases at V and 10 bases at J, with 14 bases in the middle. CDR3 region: CASTEGTGSPLHF. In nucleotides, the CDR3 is TGTGCCAGCACTGAGGGCACAGGATCACCCCTCCACTTT.

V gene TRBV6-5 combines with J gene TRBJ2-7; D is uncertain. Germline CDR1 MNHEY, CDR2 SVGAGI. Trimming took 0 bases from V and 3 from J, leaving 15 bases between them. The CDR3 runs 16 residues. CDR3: CASSYSFSRSHYEQYF. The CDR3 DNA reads TGTGCCAGCAGTTACTCGTTCTCTAGGTCACACTACGAGCAGTACTTC.

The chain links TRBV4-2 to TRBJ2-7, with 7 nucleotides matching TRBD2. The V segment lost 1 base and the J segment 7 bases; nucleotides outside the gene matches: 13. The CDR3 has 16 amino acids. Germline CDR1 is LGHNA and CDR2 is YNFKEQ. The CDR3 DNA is TGTGCCAGCAGCCAAGCTCTTAGAGGGAGGGCCTGGGAGCAGTACTTC. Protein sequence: CASSQALRGRAWEQYF.

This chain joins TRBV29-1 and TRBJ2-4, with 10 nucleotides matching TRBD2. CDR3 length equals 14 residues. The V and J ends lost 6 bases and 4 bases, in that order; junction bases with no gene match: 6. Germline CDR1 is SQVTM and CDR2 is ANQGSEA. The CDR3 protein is CSVSISGRKNIQYF. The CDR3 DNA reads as TGCAGCGTGTCAATTAGCGGGAGGAAAAACATTCAGTACTTC. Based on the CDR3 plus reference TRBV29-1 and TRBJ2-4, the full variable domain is SAVISQKPSRDICQRGTSLTIQCQVDSQVTMMFWYRQQPGQSLTLIATANQGSEATYESGFVIDKFPISRPNLTFSTLTVSNMSPEDSSIYLCSVSISGRKNIQYFGAGTRLSVL.

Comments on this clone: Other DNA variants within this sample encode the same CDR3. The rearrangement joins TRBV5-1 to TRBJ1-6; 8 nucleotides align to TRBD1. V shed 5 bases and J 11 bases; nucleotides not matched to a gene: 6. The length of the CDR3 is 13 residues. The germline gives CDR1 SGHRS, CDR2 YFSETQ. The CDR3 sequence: CASSVYRGAPLHF. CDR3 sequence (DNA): TGCGCCAGCAGTGTTTACAGGGGGGCACCCCTCCACTTT.

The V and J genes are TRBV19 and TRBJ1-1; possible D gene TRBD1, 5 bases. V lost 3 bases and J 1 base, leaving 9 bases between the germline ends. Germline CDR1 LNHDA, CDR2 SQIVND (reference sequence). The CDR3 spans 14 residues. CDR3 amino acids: CASSMRQGNTEAFF. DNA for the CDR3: TGTGCCAGTAGTATGAGGCAGGGGAACACTGAAGCTTTCTTT.